The 9 T cell receptor beta chains below were found in one sample sequenced in a study of vaccination and CD4 T cells after COVID-19. These receptors have no identified antigens. The Oncomine TCR Beta short-read assay was what sequenced the DNA obtained from cultured CD4+ T cells. Genomic DNA was taken out of cultured CD4+ T cells by extraction. TCRdb redid the calling of the PCR reads with MiXCR, one entry per CDR3 protein. The sample has some 9,900 distinct CDR3 sequences, 30% seen once. Treatment defined: approximately 10-day PBMC culture with coronavirus spike peptide pools or control peptides (ViraFEST assay). One should note that the unexposed donor's CD4+ T cells were collected before the COVID-19 pandemic (2011-2018). Sequences were obtained from CD4+ T cells from blood, cultured in vitro. These receptors were collected from a human donor in good health.

This clonotype has more than one count but fewer than ten. The rearrangement links TRBV7-2 to TRBJ2-7; D possibly corresponds to TRBD2 (6 bases). The CDR3 contains 13 residues. Germline V gene lookup returns CDR1 SGHTA and CDR2 FQGNSA. V lost 5 bases and J 2 bases, leaving 10 bases between the germline ends. This chain's CDR3 is CASSIRLAYEQYF. Written as DNA, the CDR3 is TGTGCCAGCAGCATCCGACTAGCCTACGAGCAGTACTTC.

The chain employs TRBV18 and TRBJ1-2; D not certain. V lost 6 bases and J 3 bases, leaving 17 bases between the germline ends. Per germline, CDR1 KGHSH and CDR2 LQKENI. The CDR3 length is 15 residues. CDR3 DNA sequence: TGTGCCAGCTCCCACACAGCGGAGAGACACTATGGCTACACCTTC. This codes for CASSHTAERHYGYTF.

This clonotype showed up just once. This chain links TRBV6-1 with TRBJ2-1; D is ambiguous. V was pared by 4 bases and J by 6 bases, with 16 bases between. CDR1 is MNHNS and CDR2 is SASEGT in the germline V gene. This CDR3 comprises 15 residues. The CDR3 protein is CASSVRLGPLNEQFF. In nucleotides, the CDR3 is TGTGCCAGCAGTGTTCGGTTAGGGCCCCTCAATGAGCAGTTCTTC.

The J gene is TRBJ1-6, the V gene TRBV19, with TRBD1 as a possible D gene (6 bases). Germline V gene sequence: CDR1 LNHDA, CDR2 SQIVND (reference sequence). This CDR3 region has 15 residues. Trimming removed 7 bases at V and 4 bases at J, with 14 bases between. The CDR3 region has the DNA TGTGCCAGTACAAAAGGACAGCGATATAATTCACCCCTCCACTTT. Protein sequence: CASTKGQRYNSPLHF.

This clonotype was recorded a few times. The chain uses TRBV10-2 and TRBJ2-5, with D perhaps matching TRBD2 (6 bases). The CDR3 is 14 amino acids. Trimming pared 6 bases from V and 5 bases from J, leaving 16 bases between. Germline CDR1 and CDR2: WSHSY and SAAADI. CDR3 bases: TGCGCCAGCAGAGGCGCGGGGCAATGGGAGACCCAGTACTTC. It codes for CASRGAGQWETQYF.

This clonotype was found once. The chain carries TRBV20-1 and TRBJ2-1; 8 nucleotides match TRBD2. The ends lost 4 bases at V and 4 bases at J; junction bases unmatched: 3. The germline V gene encodes CDR1 DFQATT and CDR2 SNEGSKA (reference sequence). This CDR3 has 13 amino acids. The CDR3 nucleotides read TGCAGTGCTACTAGCGGGCTATACAATGAGCAGTTCTTC. This encodes CSATSGLYNEQFF.

Sample share makes this clonotype medium-sized. The chain couples TRBV7-2 to TRBJ2-3; D gene ambiguous. CDR3 length: 15 amino acids. V was cut by 6 bases and J by 5 bases, with 18 bases left in between. Germline V gene data show CDR1 as SGHTA and CDR2 as FQGNSA. For the CDR3, the DNA is TGTGCCAGCAGTGGGGTGGGCCCTCGTGGAGATACGCAGTATTTT. It translates to CASSGVGPRGDTQYF.

The chain couples TRBV10-1 to TRBJ2-4; perhaps TRBD1 as D (5 bases). The V and J ends lost 6 bases and 9 bases respectively, with 15 bases between them. CDR1 WNHNN and CDR2 SYGVQD come from the germline V gene (reference sequence). The CDR3 extends over 13 amino acids. CDR3 in amino acids: CASSILDRGIQYF. DNA for the CDR3: TGCGCCAGCAGCATCCTTGACAGAGGCATTCAGTACTTC.

The V gene is TRBV28, the J gene TRBJ1-5; a possible D gene is TRBD1 (6 bases). CDR1 is MDHEN and CDR2 is SYDVKM in the germline V gene. CDR3 length: 15 residues. V was shortened by 2 bases and J by 6 bases, with 14 bases between the two germline ends. CDR3 residues: CASSLRTVGSQPQHF. DNA of the CDR3: TGTGCCAGCAGTTTAAGGACAGTCGGCAGTCAGCCCCAGCATTTT. The whole variable domain, remainder taken from reference TRBV28 and TRBJ1-5, is DVKVTQSSRYLVKRTGEKVFLECVQDMDHENMFWYRQDPGLGLRLIYFSYDVKMKEKGDIPEGYSVSREKKERFSLILESASTNQTSMYLCASSLRTVGSQPQHFGDGTRLSIL.